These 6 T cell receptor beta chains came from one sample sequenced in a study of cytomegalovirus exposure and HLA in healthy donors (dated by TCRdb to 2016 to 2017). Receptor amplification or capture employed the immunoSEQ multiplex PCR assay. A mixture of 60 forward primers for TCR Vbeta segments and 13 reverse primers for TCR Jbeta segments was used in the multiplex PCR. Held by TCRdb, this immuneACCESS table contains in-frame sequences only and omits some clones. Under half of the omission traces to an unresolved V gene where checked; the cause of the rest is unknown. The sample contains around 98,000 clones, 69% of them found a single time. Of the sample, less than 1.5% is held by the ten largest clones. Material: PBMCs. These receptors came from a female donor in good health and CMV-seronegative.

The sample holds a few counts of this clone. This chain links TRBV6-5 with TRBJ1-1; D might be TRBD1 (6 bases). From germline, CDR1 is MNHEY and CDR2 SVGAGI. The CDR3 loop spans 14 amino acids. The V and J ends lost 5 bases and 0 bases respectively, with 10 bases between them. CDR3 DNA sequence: TGTGCCAGCAGTACACAGGGAGTGAACACTGAAGCTTTCTTT. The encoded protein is CASSTQGVNTEAFF.

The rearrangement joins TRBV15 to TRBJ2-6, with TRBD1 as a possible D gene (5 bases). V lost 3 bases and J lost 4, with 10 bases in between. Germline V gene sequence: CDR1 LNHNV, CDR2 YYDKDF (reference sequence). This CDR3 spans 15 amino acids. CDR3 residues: CATSSDRTGANVLTF. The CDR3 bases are TGTGCCACCAGCAGCGACAGAACCGGGGCCAACGTCCTGACTTTC. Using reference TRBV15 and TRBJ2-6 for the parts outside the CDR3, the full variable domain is DAMVIQNPRYQVTQFGKPVTLSCSQTLNHNVMYWYQQKSSQAPKLLFHYYDKDFNNEADTPDNFQSRRPNTSFCFLDIRSPGLGDTAMYLCATSSDRTGANVLTFGAGSRLTVL.

CDR3 nucleotides: TGTGCCAGCAGCTTAGGGCGGTGGCCGACCTACGAGCAGTACTTC. As protein: CASSLGRWPTYEQYF. J is TRBJ2-7 and V is TRBV11-2; no definite D call. With 1 base removed from V and 2 bases from J, the gap between germline ends came to 12 bases. This CDR3 contains 15 residues. Germline V gives CDR1 SGHAT, CDR2 FQNNGV.

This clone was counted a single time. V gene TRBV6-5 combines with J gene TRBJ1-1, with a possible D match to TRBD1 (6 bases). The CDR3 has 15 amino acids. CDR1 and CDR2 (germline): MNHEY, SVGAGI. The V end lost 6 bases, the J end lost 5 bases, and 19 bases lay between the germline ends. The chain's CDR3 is CASSGGGPGETEAFF. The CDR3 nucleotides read TGTGCCAGCAGCGGGGGGGGCCCTGGGGAAACTGAAGCTTTCTTT.

CDR3 in amino acids: CASSGPEGTGELFF. The CDR3 DNA is TGTGCCAGCAGCGGACCAGAGGGCACCGGGGAGCTGTTTTTT. The rearrangement joins TRBV5-4 to TRBJ2-2, with a tentative D call TRBD2 (5 bases). The CDR3 extends over 14 amino acids. Per the germline V gene, CDR1 is SGHNT and CDR2 is YYREEE (reference sequence). V dropped 4 bases and J dropped 4 bases, with 11 bases sitting between them.

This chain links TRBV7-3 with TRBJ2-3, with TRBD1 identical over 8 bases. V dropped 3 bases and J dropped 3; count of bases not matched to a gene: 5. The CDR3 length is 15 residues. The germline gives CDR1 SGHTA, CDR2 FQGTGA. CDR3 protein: CASSFLGQGTDTQYF. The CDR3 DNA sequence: TGTGCCAGCAGCTTTTTAGGACAGGGAACAGATACGCAGTATTTT.